Following are 3 T cell receptor beta chains from one sample sequenced in a study of T cell responses to AZD1222 COVID-19 vaccine. Only in-frame clones appear in the TCRdb table, and some are missing; sequencing was by immunoSEQ multiplex PCR. The sample carries approximately 150,000 clones, around 90% recorded once. This specimen consisted of peripheral blood, obtained 28 days after the second dose of the MenACWY control vaccine. These receptors originate from an adult who received the MenACWY meningococcal vaccine as a control.

The chain combines TRBV19 with TRBJ2-5; possible D gene TRBD1, 5 bases. This CDR3 comprises 16 residues. Trimming took off 4 bases at V and 1 base at J, with 16 bases between the two ends. The germline gives CDR1 LNHDA, CDR2 SQIVND (reference sequence). For the CDR3, the DNA is TGTGCCAGTAGTAACCTCCAACAGGCTCCCCAAGAGACCCAGTACTTC. Protein product: CASSNLQQAPQETQYF.

The J gene is TRBJ1-1, the V gene TRBV10-3, with D uncertain. The CDR3 spans 12 residues. The germline gives CDR1 ENHRY, CDR2 SYGVKD. Between the trimmed V and J ends, which lost 4 bases and 0 bases, there was a span of 3 bases. The CDR3 nucleotides are TGTGCCATCAGTGCCCTGAACACTGAAGCTTTCTTT. Protein product: CAISALNTEAFF.

V and J are TRBV30 and TRBJ1-1, with TRBD1 as a possible D gene (6 bases). CDR3 length: 12 residues. Germline assignment: CDR1 GTSNPN and CDR2 SVGIG (reference sequence). The CDR3 is CAWDKGFTEAFF. For the CDR3, the DNA is TGTGCGTGGGACAAGGGTTTCACTGAAGCTTTCTTT.